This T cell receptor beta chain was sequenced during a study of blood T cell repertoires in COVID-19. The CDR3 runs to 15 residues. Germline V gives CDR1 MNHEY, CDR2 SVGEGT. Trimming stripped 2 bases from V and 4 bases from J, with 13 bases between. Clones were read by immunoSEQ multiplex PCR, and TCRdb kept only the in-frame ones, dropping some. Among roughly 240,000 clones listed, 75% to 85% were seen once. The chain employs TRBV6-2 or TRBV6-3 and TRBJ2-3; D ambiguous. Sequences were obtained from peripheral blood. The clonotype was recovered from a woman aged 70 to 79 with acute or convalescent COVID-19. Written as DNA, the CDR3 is TGTGCCAGCAGTTACCTCCCCTTCTACCCAGATACGCAGTATTTT. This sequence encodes CASSYLPFYPDTQYF.